Presented here are 5 T cell receptor beta chains from one specimen sequenced in a study of blood T cell repertoires in COVID-19. Sequenced by immunoSEQ multiplex PCR; TCRdb stores in-frame clones only, minus some. The sample lists roughly 55,000 clones, around 84% occurring once. Sequencing was performed on peripheral blood. The receptors were gathered from a man aged 65-85 years with active COVID-19.

The chain uses TRBV6-2 or TRBV6-3 and TRBJ2-1, with D perhaps matching TRBD1 (6 bases). The germline V and J ends were trimmed by 5 bases and 5 bases, with 16 bases remaining between them. The CDR3 totals 15 residues. Germline V gene lookup returns CDR1 MNHEY and CDR2 SVGEGT. Here the CDR3 reads CASSRTGYGDNEQFF. CDR3 DNA: TGTGCCAGCAGTCGAACAGGGTACGGGGACAATGAGCAGTTCTTC.

The rearrangement links TRBV6-2 or TRBV6-3 to TRBJ1-2; weak D call: TRBD1 (6 bases). Germline CDR1 reads MNHEY; CDR2 reads SVGEGT. The germline V and J ends were trimmed by 5 bases and 5 bases, with 12 bases remaining between them. There are 13 residues in the CDR3. CDR3 DNA sequence: TGTGCCAGCAGTCACAGGGAAGGATATGGCTACACCTTC. As protein: CASSHREGYGYTF.

The V call is TRBV9, the J call TRBJ2-1, with a weak D call TRBD1 (6 bases). CDR1 and CDR2 from the germline V gene are SGDLS and YYNGEE. V was shortened by 2 bases and J by 3 bases, with 12 bases between the two germline ends. The length of the CDR3 is 15 residues. In DNA form, the CDR3 reads TGTGCCAGCAGCGTCACAGGGAAGAGCTACAATGAGCAGTTCTTC. As protein: CASSVTGKSYNEQFF.

The chain carries TRBV12-3 or TRBV12-4 and TRBJ2-7, with D unclear. The CDR3 extends over 12 amino acids. The V and J ends lost 4 bases and 3 bases respectively, with 7 bases between them. The CDR3 loop is CASSSSSYEQYF. The CDR3 DNA reads as TGTGCCAGCAGTTCATCGAGCTACGAGCAGTACTTC.

The chain carries TRBV25-1 and TRBJ2-3; no clear D gene. Germline V lookup: CDR1 MGHDK, CDR2 SYGVNS. The CDR3 is 13 residues long. The V end lost 10 bases, the J end lost 1 base, and 12 bases lay between the germline ends. CDR3 sequence: CATSRGGTDTQYF. In DNA, the CDR3 is TGTGCCACCTCCAGAGGCGGCACAGATACGCAGTATTTT.